This TCR beta chain stems from a study of human T cells and chemical hapten exposure. Study observations and caveats: Significantly more large CDR3 similarity clusters were formed by expanded TCRs than by controls. Those TCRs sitting above 1 in 1000 frequency stayed the same with DPC sensitization. As patch test score rose, PT1 expanded TCR counts tended to rise as well.

This clonotype was found a few times. Its matching antigen is unknown. Relative to the germline gene, one junction end is altered; a read error may explain this. Time point defined: patch test 1, 2 weeks after DPC sensitization. Treatment given: therapeutic diphenylcyclopropenone sensitization with weekly scalp DPC. The CDR3 length is 14 residues. The germline V gene encodes CDR1 SGHTA and CDR2 FQGTGA. TCRdb processed the RACE reads anew with MiXCR; each CDR3 protein has one entry. The table includes about 69,000 distinct CDR3 sequences, 30% to 35% detected once. This TCR was sampled from a middle-aged man with alopecia areata. Some clones in this sample may be carry-over from other donors' samples. Specimen: whole blood, collected in connection with sensitization to the hapten diphenylcyclopropenone (DPC). The chain has TRBV7-3 and TRBJ2-3, with D tentatively TRBD2 (5 bases). The CDR3 is CASSLTPWGETQYF. CDR3 coding DNA: TGTGCCAGCAGCCTAACGCCGTGGGGAGAAACGCAGTATTTT.